Sequencing of this TCR beta chain was carried out in a study of T cells after yellow fever vaccination. This clonotype showed up many times. They built TCR cDNA with 5'RACE template switching, a step that put in a universal primer site and UMIs. TCRdb analysed the 5' RACE reads with MiXCR anew, one entry per CDR3 protein. Of 250,000 to 400,000 distinct CDR3 sequences listed, 3.5% to 4.5% are singletons. The sequence derives from a man aged 18 to 29 who received the YFV17D yellow fever vaccine. This material consisted of PBMCs, taken 15 days after the yellow fever booster vaccination.

This CDR3 is CASSHGQVVSDTQYF. In DNA form, the CDR3 reads TGTGCCAGCAGCCATGGACAGGTCGTGTCAGATACGCAGTATTTT. The rearrangement links TRBV4-2 to TRBJ2-3; 7 bases align to TRBD1. CDR1 is LGHNA, CDR2 YNFKEQ, per germline. The CDR3 has 15 amino acids. The trim removed 3 bases at V and 4 bases at J, leaving 7 bases unmatched.